The 16 T cell receptor beta chains below come from one sample, sequenced in a study of blood T cells in healthy people across ages. PCR was performed a second time for about 7 to 12 cycles using a sample-barcoded 5' primer and a J-beta primer mix. In TCRdb, the 5' RACE reads were re-called with MiXCR into one record per CDR3 protein. The table has some 1.8 million distinct CDR3 sequences, 30% to 40% seen once. Sequencing input: blood. Receptors were obtained from a human donor in good health.

V is TRBV28 and J is TRBJ1-2; D remains unclear. In germline, CDR1 is MDHEN, CDR2 SYDVKM. Trimming took 6 bases from V and 9 from J, leaving 17 bases between them. This CDR3 region has 13 residues. As DNA, the CDR3 is TGTGCCAGCAGCCTGCCCTCGACACCCAGCTACACCTTC. Its protein is CASSLPSTPSYTF.

The chain uses TRBV5-6 and TRBJ2-1; D uncertain. Germline CDR1 is SGHDT and CDR2 is YYEEEE. Deletions cut 2 bases from V and 4 bases from J, with 16 bases between. This CDR3 has 16 residues. CDR3 sequence reads: CASSLGLVELYNEQFF. CDR3 sequence (DNA): TGTGCCAGCAGCTTAGGTTTAGTTGAGTTGTACAATGAGCAGTTCTTC.

The gene calls are TRBV28 and TRBJ1-5, with no clear D. The CDR3 spans 12 residues. The V gene's germline CDR1 is MDHEN and CDR2 SYDVKM. The ends were cut back, 5 bases at V and 11 bases at J, with 13 bases in the middle. DNA of the CDR3: TGTGCCAGCAGTAAGCCCCCAGGAGCCCAGCATTTT. Translation gives CASSKPPGAQHF.

The chain joins TRBV13 to TRBJ1-2, with 10 positions matching TRBD1. The CDR3 contains 14 residues. From germline, CDR1 is PRHDT and CDR2 FYEKMQ (reference sequence). With V trimmed by 7 bases and J by 2 bases, 4 bases remained unmatched. Here the CDR3 reads CASTADRGNYGYTF. In nucleotides, the CDR3 is TGTGCCAGCACGGCGGACAGGGGGAACTATGGCTACACCTTC.

The V and J genes are TRBV5-1 and TRBJ2-4; no clear D gene. Trimming shortened V by 2 bases and J by 8 bases, and 11 bases separated the two germline ends. In germline, CDR1 is SGHRS, CDR2 YFSETQ. The CDR3 covers 13 residues. The CDR3 region has the DNA TGCGCCAGCAGCTTTGATCACGGATACATTCAGTACTTC. Its translation is CASSFDHGYIQYF.

V is TRBV7-2 and J is TRBJ1-2; tentative D call: TRBD1 (5 bases). This CDR3 is 17 amino acids long. Germline V CDR1 and CDR2: SGHTA, FQGNSA. V lost 0 bases to trimming and J lost 0 bases, with 14 bases between them. The CDR3 here is CASSLALNRPSNYGYTF. The CDR3, as DNA: TGTGCCAGCAGCTTAGCGCTCAACAGGCCCTCTAACTATGGCTACACCTTC.

The chain uses TRBV2 and TRBJ2-1, with 9 bases lining up with TRBD1. With V trimmed by 6 bases and J by 7 bases, 10 bases remained unmatched. There are 15 residues in the CDR3. Germline CDR1 SNHLY, CDR2 FYNNEI. Here the CDR3 reads CASRNPGTGTNEQFF. DNA for the CDR3: TGTGCCAGCAGAAACCCCGGGACAGGGACGAATGAGCAGTTCTTC. Looking up the rest from reference TRBV2 and TRBJ2-1 gives the full variable domain: EPEVTQTPSHQVTQMGQEVILRCVPISNHLYFYWYRQILGQKVEFLVSFYNNEISEKSEIFDDQFSVERPDGSNFTLKIRSTKLEDSAMYFCASRNPGTGTNEQFFGPGTRLTVL.

This clonotype was picked up a small number of times. The rearrangement uses TRBV27 and TRBJ1-2, with D maybe TRBD1 (6 bases). The germline CDR1 and CDR2 sequences are MNHEY and SMNVEV (reference sequence). Trimming removed 1 base at V and 8 bases at J, with 14 bases between. There are 14 residues in the CDR3. CDR3: CASSLLSGGEGYTF. The CDR3, as DNA: TGTGCCAGCAGTTTATTGTCGGGGGGCGAAGGCTACACCTTC.

The chain is built from TRBV20-1 and TRBJ1-4; possible D gene TRBD1, 5 bases. V gave up 0 bases and J gave up 7 bases, with 12 bases separating them. Per germline, CDR1 DFQATT and CDR2 SNEGSKA (reference sequence). This CDR3 spans 14 amino acids. This chain's CDR3 is CSARDSGGREKLFF. The DNA of the CDR3 is TGCAGTGCTAGAGATTCCGGGGGTCGTGAAAAACTGTTTTTT.

In its sample, this clonotype was seen a few times. This chain uses TRBV20-1 with TRBJ2-3; TRBD1 aligns across 11 bases. CDR3 length: 16 amino acids. The V gene end was trimmed by 0 bases and the J gene end by 7 bases; junction bases not matched to a gene: 9. CDR1 and CDR2 (germline): DFQATT, SNEGSKA (reference sequence). In nucleotides, the CDR3 is TGCAGTGCTAGAGATCCCACCGGGACAGGGGGAAATACGCAGTATTTT. Its protein is CSARDPTGTGGNTQYF.

On this clonotype itself: It may be a read error: a sequence one base away is much more abundant. The V gene is TRBV5-1, the J gene TRBJ1-2, with 7 bases aligning to TRBD1. Germline lookup yields CDR1 SGHRS and CDR2 YFSETQ. V was clipped by 1 base and J by 5 bases; unmatched bases: 8. This CDR3 is 15 amino acids long. For the CDR3, the DNA is TGCGCCAGCAGCTTGACAGGGGATCAGGGTTATGGCTACACCTTC. This sequence encodes CASSLTGDQGYGYTF.

V gene TRBV7-2 combines with J gene TRBJ2-5, with D tentatively TRBD2 (5 bases). Trimming shortened V by 1 base and J by 11 bases, and 17 bases separated the two germline ends. The CDR3 contains 14 residues. The germline V gene has CDR1 SGHTA and CDR2 FQGNSA. The CDR3 loop reads CASSLVFVSGEQYF. The CDR3 nucleotides are TGTGCCAGCAGCTTAGTTTTCGTGTCCGGGGAGCAGTACTTC.

The gene calls are TRBV6-5 and TRBJ2-3; TRBD2 matches at 14 bases. The CDR3 spans 17 residues. V lost 7 bases to trimming and J lost 2 bases; unmatched junction nucleotides: 8. Germline V gene data show CDR1 as MNHEY and CDR2 as SVGAGI. Here the CDR3 DNA reads TGTGCCAGCATTTGGACTAGCGGGGGGCGTGACACAGATACGCAGTATTTT. Protein: CASIWTSGGRDTDTQYF.

The chain has TRBV12-3 or TRBV12-4 and TRBJ2-1; no clear D. Trimming took off 10 bases at V and 1 base at J, with 11 bases between the two ends. This CDR3 has 13 amino acids. CDR3 region: CATSRSSYNEQFF. In DNA form, the CDR3 reads TGTGCCACCTCAAGGAGTTCCTACAATGAGCAGTTCTTC.

This chain connects TRBV5-1 to TRBJ1-5; 10 nucleotides match TRBD1. The V gene end was trimmed by 4 bases and the J gene end by 5 bases; junction bases not matched to a gene: 9. Germline lookup yields CDR1 SGHRS and CDR2 YFSETQ. The CDR3 covers 16 residues. DNA for the CDR3: TGCGCCAGCAGCCCTGGCGTGACAGGGGGCGATCAGCCCCAGCATTTT. It is translated as CASSPGVTGGDQPQHF.

The genes are TRBV5-6 and TRBJ2-5; the D gene is possibly TRBD2 (6 bases). There are 14 residues in the CDR3. Germline CDR1 reads SGHDT; CDR2 reads YYEEEE. The V end was cut by 5 bases, the J end by 4 bases, with 15 bases between. The CDR3 protein is CASRLEGPGETQYF. CDR3 in DNA: TGTGCCAGCAGACTGGAGGGACCAGGAGAGACCCAGTACTTC.